What follows describes a single T cell receptor beta chain. Its antigen specificity is not known. Nothing much larger sits one base from this clone, and base qualities are not available. Including the terminal cysteine and phenylalanine, the CDR3 comprises 16 residues. Only the CDR3 part of the read is kept: 48 bases, read in frame from the first base. V lost 1 base and J lost 9 bases, and the count of bases not matched to a germline gene is 4. Reading the germline V gene gives CDR1 LGHNA and CDR2 YNFKEQ. The CDR3 regions of human TCRbeta chains were subjected to immunosequencing. Regarding the original processing steps: TCRs in the repertoires were matched against a reference library of SARS-CoV-2-specific TCRs that had been generated with the MIRA antigen-specificity platform. Breadth was defined as the fraction of unique TCRs that were SARS-CoV-2-associated. Depth was defined as the fraction of total T cells that were SARS-CoV-2-associated. Using the MIRA data, every spike-specific TCR was mapped to the spike region that the TCR reacted to and assigned to either a CD4 or a CD8 class. Log10-transformed breadth and depth values were compared by one-way ANOVA with Sidak's multiple comparisons tests. Here the immuneACCESS table is served through TCRdb, limited to in-frame sequences with V and J called. Missing clones are a known gap in these copies; in checked studies unresolved V genes cover under half, and the rest lacks a known reason. The D gene and trimming were derived from the DNA, and the V and J assignments and clone size from that table. This sample is represented by 150,000 or so clones; 85% to 95% of them were singletons. Around 1.3% of the sample belongs to the ten largest clones.

The data were obtained in a study of T cell responses to AZD1222 COVID-19 vaccine listed by TCRdb under 2021. In terms of the full investigation: AZD1222 recipients given second doses at about 4 weeks or at about 12 weeks were pooled, since spike-specific TCR depth and breadth were not found to differ between the two schedules. Enrollment into the trials was organized by age into subgroups of 18-55, 56-69 and 70-plus years, and those subgroups contained approximately 150, 30 and 60 TCR-sequenced participants, respectively. TCR sequencing covered approximately 230 trial participants: around 210 given two doses of AZD1222 and approximately 26 given two doses of MenACWY control vaccine.

The sample's time point, from its label and the paper: baseline before first vaccination. Vaccinee samples came from UK trials COV001 and COV002, including a single-blind randomized controlled phase 2/3 trial of AZD1222 (ChAdOx1 nCoV-19) in healthy adults. Trial participant PBMC samples were collected at day 0 and day 28 after the second dose for TCRbeta chain sequencing. Beyond this particular receptor, the publication reports: In the small 56-69-year group, the increase in depth fell short of significance, most likely because of low power. Vaccine-associated CD4 TCRs spanned the whole spike protein, with dominant responses in regions 160-218 and 743-854. Conclusions about previously exposed vaccinees are limited, since just five or six AZD1222 recipients were seropositive for SARS-CoV-2 at baseline. Nearly half of unique spike-specific TCRs reportedly recognized epitopes outside regions mutated in the B.1.351 and B.1.1.7 variants. Spike-specific TCR breadth and depth rose significantly after two AZD1222 doses compared with day 0 and with MenACWY recipients. No day 14 peak-response samples were available, so repertoires were characterized only after the peak T cell response. Participants were mostly white British and included more females than males, and it was suggested by the authors that clonal diversity may have been underestimated.

The material sequenced was peripheral blood, taken on day 0 of AZD1222 vaccination. The rearranged segments are TRBV4-2 and TRBJ2-1; 15 of the junction bases match TRBD2. This clonotype was obtained from an adult in good health. The CDR3 region reads CASSQAGLAGGGEQFF. The base sequence is TGTGCCAGCAGCCAAGCGGGACTAGCGGGAGGCGGTGAGCAGTTCTTC.